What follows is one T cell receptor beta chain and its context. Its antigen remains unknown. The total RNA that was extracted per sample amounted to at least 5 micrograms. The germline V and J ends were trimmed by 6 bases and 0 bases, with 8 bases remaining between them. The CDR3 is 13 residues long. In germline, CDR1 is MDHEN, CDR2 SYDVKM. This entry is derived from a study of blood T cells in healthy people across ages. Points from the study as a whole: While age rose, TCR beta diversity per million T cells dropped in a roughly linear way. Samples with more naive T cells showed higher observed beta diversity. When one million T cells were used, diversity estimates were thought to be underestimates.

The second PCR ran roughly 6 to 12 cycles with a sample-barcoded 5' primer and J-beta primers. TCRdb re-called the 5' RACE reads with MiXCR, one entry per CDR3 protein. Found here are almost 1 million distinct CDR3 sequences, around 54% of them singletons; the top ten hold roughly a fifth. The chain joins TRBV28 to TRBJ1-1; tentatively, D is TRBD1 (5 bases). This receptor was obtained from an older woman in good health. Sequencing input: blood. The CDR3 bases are TGTGCCAGCAGACGACAGTTGAACACTGAAGCTTTCTTT. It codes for CASRRQLNTEAFF.